This T cell receptor beta chain was recovered during a study of cytomegalovirus exposure and HLA in healthy donors. This clone was picked up one time. The antigen is not known. Germline V lookup: CDR1 DFQATT, CDR2 SNEGSKA (reference sequence). The CDR3 runs to 10 residues. V was cut by 8 bases and J by 9 bases, with 14 bases left in between. The PCR made use of 60 Vbeta and 13 Jbeta primers. The protocol was immunoSEQ multiplex PCR, while the TCRdb copy is restricted to in-frame clones and leaves out a portion. This table holds 40,000 or so clones, less than 85% found once. Study observations and caveats: Overall, around 150 TCR beta chains were annotated as cytomegalovirus-associated.

The clonotype originates from a young woman in good health and CMV-seropositive. The rearrangement links TRBV20-1 to TRBJ2-7, with D tentatively TRBD2 (6 bases). The sample comprised PBMCs. The CDR3 is CSSWNGGQYF. DNA for the CDR3: TGCAGTTCTTGGAACGGGGGGCAGTACTTC.